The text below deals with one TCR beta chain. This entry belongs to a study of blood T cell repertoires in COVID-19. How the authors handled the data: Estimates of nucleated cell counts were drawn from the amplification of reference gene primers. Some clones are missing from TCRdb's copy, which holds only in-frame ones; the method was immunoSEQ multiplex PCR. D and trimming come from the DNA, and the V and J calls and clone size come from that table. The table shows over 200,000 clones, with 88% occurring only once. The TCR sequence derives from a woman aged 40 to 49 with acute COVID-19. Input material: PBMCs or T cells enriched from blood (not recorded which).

CDR3 residues: CASSPGLPNQPQHF. The CDR3, as DNA: TGTGCCAGCAGCCCGGGACTACCCAATCAGCCCCAGCATTTT. The rearrangement joins TRBV7-2 to TRBJ1-5, with D possibly TRBD1 on 5 matching bases. CDR3 length: 14 residues. Germline loops: CDR1 SGHTA, CDR2 FQGNSA. V lost 5 bases, J lost 3 bases, and 11 bases lay in between.